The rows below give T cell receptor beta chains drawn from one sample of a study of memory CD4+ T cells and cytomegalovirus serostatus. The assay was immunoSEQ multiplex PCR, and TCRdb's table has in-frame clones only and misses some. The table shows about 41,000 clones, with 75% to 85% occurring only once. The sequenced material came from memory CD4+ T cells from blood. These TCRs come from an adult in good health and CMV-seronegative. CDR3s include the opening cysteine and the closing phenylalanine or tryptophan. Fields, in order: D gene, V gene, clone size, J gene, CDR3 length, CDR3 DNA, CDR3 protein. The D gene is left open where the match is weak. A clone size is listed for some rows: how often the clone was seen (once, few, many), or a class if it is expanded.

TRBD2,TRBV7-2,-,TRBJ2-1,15,TGTGCCAGCAGTTGGGGACTAGCGGGTCACAATGAGCAGTTCTTC,CASSWGLAGHNEQFF
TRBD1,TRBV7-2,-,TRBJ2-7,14,TGTGCCAGCAGCTCCCGACAGGGTGTAGGCGAGCAGTACTTC,CASSSRQGVGEQYF
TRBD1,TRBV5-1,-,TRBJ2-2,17,TGCGCCAGCAGCTTGCAACCCCAGGGGGCGGACACCGGGGAGCTGTTTTTT,CASSLQPQGADTGELFF
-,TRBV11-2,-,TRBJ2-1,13,TGTGCCAGCAGCTCTCAGGGGAGAGGCGAGCAGTTCTTC,CASSSQGRGEQFF
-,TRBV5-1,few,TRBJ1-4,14,TGCGCCAGCAGCCAGGTGGGGGGCAATGAAAAACTGTTTTTT,CASSQVGGNEKLFF
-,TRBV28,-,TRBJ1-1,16,TGTGCCAGCAGCCTGCCGGGGGGGCCACCGAACACTGAAGCTTTCTTT,CASSLPGGPPNTEAFF
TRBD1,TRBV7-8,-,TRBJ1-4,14,TGTGCCAGCAGCTGGGACAGGGGGCGGGAAAAACTGTTTTTT,CASSWDRGREKLFF
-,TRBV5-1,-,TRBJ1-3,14,TGCGCCAGCAGCTTTGGTGGGCCTGGAAACACCATATATTTT,CASSFGGPGNTIYF
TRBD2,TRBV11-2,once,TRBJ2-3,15,TGTGCCAGCAGCTTAGTAGCTAGCGGAATAGATACGCAGTATTTT,CASSLVASGIDTQYF
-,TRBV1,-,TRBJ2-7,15,TGCACCAGCAGCCAAAAGGGGGAGGTCCCTTACGAGCAGTACTTC,CTSSQKGEVPYEQYF
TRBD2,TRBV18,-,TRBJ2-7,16,TGTGCCAGCTCCCGAAGCGGGGGCGGCGGCTCCTACGAGCAGTACTTC,CASSRSGGGGSYEQYF
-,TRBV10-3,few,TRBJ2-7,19,TGTGCCATCAGGGGAGCCGGGACAGACTTAGGGCGGGGGACCTACGAGCAGTACTTC,CAIRGAGTDLGRGTYEQYF
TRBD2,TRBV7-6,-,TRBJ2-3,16,TGTGCCAGCAGCCCTTTTAGCGGGAGGGGGACAGATACGCAGTATTTT,CASSPFSGRGTDTQYF
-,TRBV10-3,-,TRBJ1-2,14,TGTGCCATCAGTGAGGAGCCGGGCCCCTATGGCTACACCTTC,CAISEEPGPYGYTF
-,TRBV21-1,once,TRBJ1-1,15,TGTGCCAGCAGCTTTGTGCGGGTCAGCGACACTGAAGCTTTCTTT,CASSFVRVSDTEAFF